These 2 T cell receptor beta chains were all obtained from the same sample, sequenced in a study of human T cells and chemical hapten exposure. A single record per CDR3 protein comes from TCRdb applying MiXCR to the RACE reads. The table has roughly 360,000 distinct CDR3 sequences, approximately 5.1% seen once. The time point denotes: patch test 1, 2 weeks after DPC sensitization. Stated treatment: therapeutic diphenylcyclopropenone sensitization with weekly scalp DPC. The specimen was whole blood, collected in connection with sensitization to the hapten diphenylcyclopropenone (DPC). The receptor set was obtained from a woman aged 45-60 years with alopecia areata. Some clones in this sample may be carry-over from other donors' samples.

This clonotype was seen repeatedly, ten times or more. The chain is built from TRBV2 and TRBJ2-1, with D possibly TRBD2 on 6 matching bases. CDR3 length: 16 amino acids. Germline V gene data show CDR1 as SNHLY and CDR2 as FYNNEI. V was pared by 0 bases and J by 8 bases, with 17 bases between. The CDR3 DNA is TGTGCCAGCAGTGAAGCGGGTCGGGGGAGGATCGATGAGCAGTTCTTC. Encoded protein: CASSEAGRGRIDEQFF.

This clonotype was seen a handful of times. V is TRBV6-5 and J is TRBJ1-5; the D gene is possibly TRBD1 (6 bases). The CDR3 covers 13 residues. CDR1 MNHEY and CDR2 SVGAGI come from the germline V gene. Trimming took off 6 bases at V and 3 bases at J, with 9 bases between the two ends. DNA of the CDR3: TGTGCCAGCAGGGGGGCACTCAATCAGCCCCAGCATTTT. It encodes CASRGALNQPQHF.